This T cell receptor (beta chain) comes out of a study of chemoradiotherapy in HPV16-positive cancers. Study-wide background: Candidate HPV-specific clones and shared TCR motifs came from a couple of HPV16-positive patients. Regarding the study as a whole: For HPV16-positive patients, expanding HPV-responsive T cells associated with longer recurrence-free survival. Functional assays defining HPV-specific T cells used only a couple of HPV16-positive patients. Candidate HPV-specific clones and E7-related TCR motifs grew in tumor during treatment.

There are a few counts of this clone. Its antigen is unknown. Germline-derived CDR1 and CDR2 are MDHEN and SYDVKM. This CDR3 comprises 14 residues. V lost 3 bases, J lost 7 bases, and 12 bases lay in between. The table came from immunoSEQ multiplex PCR; TCRdb's copy has only in-frame clones and leaves some out. The sample holds under 15,000 clones, 76% seen once. Specimen collection occurred from a patient who underwent chemoradiotherapy. The chain is built from TRBV28 and TRBJ1-4; D possibly corresponds to TRBD1 (6 bases). This sequence was found in a human donor with HPV-associated anogenital cancer. The CDR3 protein is CASSFGLRGEKLFF. CDR3 in DNA: TGTGCCAGCAGTTTCGGCCTCAGGGGTGAAAAACTGTTTTTT.